The entry that follows covers one T cell receptor beta chain sequence. The antigen remains unidentified. This sample is part of a study of T-cell reconstitution after alpha-beta-depleted transplantation in children. The library targeted TCRbeta and was prepared with unique molecular identifiers. One entry per CDR3 protein, called by TCRdb with MiXCR from the PCR reads. This table holds about 980,000 distinct CDR3 sequences, less than 30% found once. Points from the study as a whole: Surviving thymic progenitors and recipient T cells were the source of high TCRbeta diversity at day 60 in some patients. Approximately two months post-transplant, alpha-beta T cells reportedly originated from several hundred expanded graft clones. A year post-transplant, T-cell counts and diversity derived mostly from newly produced T cells.

The CDR3 spans 15 residues. Germline V CDR1 and CDR2: MNHEY, SMNVEV (reference sequence). V lost 6 bases to trimming and J lost 1 base, with 16 bases between them. Sequences were derived from PBMCs, mostly from graft donor cells, sampled 360 days after TCRalphabeta/CD19-depleted stem cell transplant. The clonotype comes from a boy under two years old who had a stem cell transplant for SCID, so the T cells may come from the graft donor. The chain employs TRBV27 and TRBJ2-7, with D perhaps matching TRBD1 (6 bases). CDR3 sequence (DNA): TGTGCCAGCAGCCAACAGGGAAGGGCGTCCTACGAGCAGTACTTC. Translation: CASSQQGRASYEQYF.